Listed below are T cell receptor beta chains from one sample, sequenced in a study of T cell responses to AZD1222 COVID-19 vaccine. Data came from immunoSEQ multiplex PCR; TCRdb stores just in-frame clones and leaves some out. The sample yields 150,000 to 200,000 clones, nearly 95% seen once. Material: peripheral blood, obtained on day 0 of AZD1222 vaccination. These receptors came from an adult in good health. The conserved cysteine and the conserved F or W are not part of the CDR3 here.

v_call cdr3_aa
TRBV5-8 ASSLGQGIYEQY
TRBV9 ASSVGVDGNTIY
TRBV7-9 ASSPPGRGGLDEQY
TRBV5-1 ASSLDTGSQETQY
TRBV7-9 ASSPGHVNTEAF
TRBV6-6 ASTTRTGGTDTQY
TRBV27 ASKGRAFGNQPQH
TRBV30 AWSVRAGARVPEAF
TRBV9 ASRETSGSTDTQY
TRBV28 ASSLTSYYNEQF
TRBV11-1 ASSRSASRQEETQY
TRBV7-3 ASSSPQGQRDEQF
TRBV18 ASSPEGWSYNSPLH
TRBV5-4 ASSLGGRQF
TRBV29-1 SVVVGHTDTQY
TRBV6-5 ASTSGDSSYNEQF
TRBV5-1 ASSPDPAGGYNEQF
TRBV4-2 ASSQQTGANTEAF
TRBV2 ASSKGQGGEQY
TRBV3-1/TRBV3-2 ASSQASSGNTIY
TRBV5-4 ASRTGQGPSYEQY
TRBV5-5 ASSRGVAFSTDTQY
TRBV28 ASSWSGEPYEQY
TRBV6-2/TRBV6-3 ASSQDGVLSQPQH
TRBV28 ASSPRTDTQY
TRBV7-8 ASTVDGTGGLWGYT
TRBV6-5 ASREDRGPTEAF
TRBV21-1 ASSKGTRGGRDNEQF
TRBV7-8 ASSWGPIKQPQH
TRBV19 ASSTPGTDIYGYT
TRBV6-6 ASSSRARVENTEAF
TRBV7-2 ASSLFGLAGVRETQY
TRBV11-2 ASSLDMETQY